Listed below are T cell receptor beta chains from one sample, sequenced in a study of T-cell memory formation after mild COVID-19. From the 5' RACE reads, TCRdb called clonotypes with MiXCR, one entry per CDR3 protein. The sample lists hundreds of thousands of distinct CDR3 sequences; roughly 15% were seen once. Sequencing was performed on PBMCs or a T cell subset sorted from them (not recorded which). The receptor source for this set is an adult woman who had mild COVID-19 (a few samples of this study predate the infection). Cell type and time point are not known. CDR3s include the opening cysteine and the closing phenylalanine or tryptophan. The order of the fields is CDR3 length, J gene, V gene, clone size, CDR3 protein. For some rows the clone size is stated as once, few or many, or as a class when expanded; others skip it.

13,TRBJ1-1,TRBV3-1,NA,CASSQDRETEAFF
14,TRBJ2-1,TRBV5-1,NA,CASSSGTSGNEQFF
14,TRBJ2-7,TRBV3-1,NA,CASSQEGQAVEQYF
15,TRBJ2-6,TRBV4-3,NA,CASSPQGVGADVLTF
14,TRBJ2-5,TRBV25-1,many,CASSVFGTSETQYF
14,TRBJ1-6,TRBV7-9,many,CASSGGSYNSPLHF
15,TRBJ1-2,TRBV24-1,NA,CATSDPRRARYGYTF
15,TRBJ2-5,TRBV5-1,many,CASSFASGGQETQYF
13,TRBJ1-4,TRBV6-5,NA,CASSQRPALQLFF
15,TRBJ2-2,TRBV12-3/TRBV12-4,NA,CASGAFRVNTGELFF
17,TRBJ2-1,TRBV5-1,few,CASSLLIGGQGNNEQFF
13,TRBJ1-6,TRBV3-1,few,CASSQDGLLTLHF
14,TRBJ2-1,TRBV4-3,NA,CASSQDGRGGEQFF
10,TRBJ1-2,TRBV29-1,few,CSVVEGGYTF
13,TRBJ2-7,TRBV20-1,few,CSARDPPSYEQYF
13,TRBJ2-7,TRBV20-1,NA,CSAGQGVRGEQYF
15,TRBJ1-5,TRBV6-1,few,CASRPQGNSNQPQHF
13,TRBJ1-2,TRBV6-2/TRBV6-3,NA,CASSVGTGAGYTF
16,TRBJ2-5,TRBV24-1,few,CATSDLSGSGGETQYF
15,TRBJ1-4,TRBV5-1,NA,CASSLDRGRVEKLFF
14,TRBJ1-1,TRBV18,few,CASSPGVEFAEAFF
18,TRBJ2-1,TRBV2,NA,CASNRGTSGPRSYNEQFF
17,TRBJ2-1,TRBV27,NA,CASSSITGASGYNEQFF
13,TRBJ1-1,TRBV12-5,NA,CASGIEQGFEAFF
12,TRBJ2-4,TRBV3-1,NA,CASSRGQNIQYF
14,TRBJ2-1,TRBV20-1,many,CSAILAGGHNEQFF
12,TRBJ1-1,TRBV7-2,NA,CASRDTHTEAFF
15,TRBJ2-3,TRBV2,few,CASSRLASSTDTQYF
17,TRBJ2-7,TRBV2,many,CASSEELDIRTGYEQYF
15,TRBJ2-7,TRBV28,many,CASSLAASGYREQYF
16,TRBJ1-1,TRBV4-1,NA,CASSQDTGTGRTEAFF
16,TRBJ2-7,TRBV7-2,NA,CASSLDVASGRYEQYF
13,TRBJ1-4,TRBV5-1,few,CASSLQPNEKLFF
18,TRBJ2-4,TRBV7-2,many,CASSPSGRAESAKNIQYF
12,TRBJ2-7,TRBV29-1,few,CSVPGLRYEQYF
14,TRBJ1-3,TRBV2,NA,CASRTDSSGNTIYF
15,TRBJ2-1,TRBV5-1,few,CASSGGGAGDNEQFF
15,TRBJ2-6,TRBV7-2,few,CASSPRGGGANVLTF
15,TRBJ2-7,TRBV28,few,CASSLRYRGTYEQYF
15,TRBJ2-3,TRBV20-1,NA,CSATPGGGGTDTQYF
11,TRBJ2-1,TRBV7-3,NA,CASSSGPRQFF
13,TRBJ1-1,TRBV5-1,NA,CASSLASNTEAFF
15,TRBJ2-7,TRBV7-9,NA,CASSSTSEASYEQYF
15,TRBJ1-3,TRBV9,many,CASSPRQGAGNTIYF
14,TRBJ2-3,TRBV29-1,NA,CSSGGPTSTDTQYF
12,TRBJ2-3,TRBV12-3/TRBV12-4,NA,CASSFRRGTQYF
14,TRBJ1-2,TRBV5-1,NA,CASRTDRVRYGYTF
11,TRBJ2-1,TRBV6-6,few,CASTGGYEQFF
12,TRBJ1-4,TRBV20-1,NA,CSARGIGEKLFF
16,TRBJ1-1,TRBV12-3/TRBV12-4,NA,CASSSRSGHPYTEAFF
14,TRBJ2-1,TRBV11-2,few,CASSQTRTDNEQFF
15,TRBJ1-5,TRBV5-8,NA,CASSTNRGYNQPQHF
15,TRBJ1-5,TRBV5-5,NA,CASSLDLLSNQPQHF
15,TRBJ1-1,TRBV7-2,few,CASSTWDSMNTEAFF
16,TRBJ1-2,TRBV27,NA,CASSPNGGTVIYGYTF
11,TRBJ2-1,TRBV7-2,few,CASSLVNGQFF
11,TRBJ1-1,TRBV7-9,NA,CASSLDRGAFF
14,TRBJ1-4,TRBV12-3/TRBV12-4,few,CASSYGGGNEKLFF
14,TRBJ1-2,TRBV7-3,few,CASSLTAQGEGYTF
12,TRBJ1-5,TRBV3-1,NA,CASSQGPAAQHF